The 12 T cell receptor beta chains below come from one sample, sequenced in a study of T cells in Graves' hyperthyroidism and ophthalmopathy. RNA transcripts provided the source from which TCR beta CDR3 regions were amplified. HTBI primers were used for first-round RT-PCR of the TCR CDR3. TCRdb redid the calling of the multiplex PCR reads with MiXCR, one entry per CDR3 protein. Counted here are 400,000 to 550,000 distinct CDR3 sequences, approximately 25% occurring once; the ten biggest clones make up around 11%. Sequencing used blood. All receptors derive from a woman in her twenties or thirties with Graves' ophthalmopathy.

At least ten counts were recorded for this clonotype. This chain uses TRBV6-2 or TRBV6-3 with TRBJ1-5; no reliable D call. The length of the CDR3 is 14 residues. V was trimmed by 4 bases and J by 4 bases, leaving 11 bases between them. Germline CDR1 MNHEY, CDR2 SVGEGT. CDR3 in amino acids: CASSSRSGNQPQHF. The CDR3 DNA follows: TGTGCCAGCAGTTCTCGGTCGGGGAATCAGCCCCAGCATTTT.

This clonotype has at least ten counts. The chain's CDR3 is CASQRLNTEAFF. The DNA for the CDR3 is TGTGCCAGTCAGAGATTGAACACTGAAGCTTTCTTT. The chain links TRBV2 to TRBJ1-1; no clear D gene. V was shortened by 9 bases and J by 0 bases, with 8 bases between the two germline ends. This CDR3 is 12 amino acids long. CDR1 is SNHLY and CDR2 is FYNNEI in the germline V gene. The full variable domain, in which reference TRBV2 and TRBJ1-1 provide the parts outside the CDR3, is EPEVTQTPSHQVTQMGQEVILRCVPISNHLYFYWYRQILGQKVEFLVSFYNNEISEKSEIFDDQFSVERPDGSNFTLKIRSTKLEDSAMYFCASQRLNTEAFFGQGTRLTVV.

This clonotype was observed at least ten times. This chain connects TRBV3-1 to TRBJ2-7; no firm D call. Trimming shortened V by 1 base and J by 3 bases, and 13 bases separated the two germline ends. The CDR3 runs to 15 residues. CDR1 is LGHDT, CDR2 YNNKEL, per germline (reference sequence). Written as DNA, the CDR3 is TGTGCCAGCAGCCAAGTACCGTTTGGCTACTACGAGCAGTACTTC. Its protein is CASSQVPFGYYEQYF.

In its sample, this clonotype was seen many times. CDR3 loop: CASSDGLQNYGYTF. In DNA, the CDR3 is TGTGCCAGCAGTGACGGGCTACAAAACTATGGCTACACCTTC. The J gene is TRBJ1-2, the V gene TRBV12-3 or TRBV12-4; no clear D gene. The V end lost 5 bases, the J end lost 2 bases, and 12 bases lay between the germline ends. This CDR3 is 14 amino acids long.

This clonotype was detected a few times. The V and J genes are TRBV10-1 and TRBJ2-2; TRBD2 matches 7 bases. The CDR3 spans 17 residues. J lost 0 bases, V lost 0 bases, and 4 bases had no gene match. The germline CDR1 and CDR2 sequences are WNHNN and SYGVQD (reference sequence). The CDR3 reads CASSESGRASNTGELFF. CDR3 in DNA: TGCGCCAGCAGTGAGTCGGGGAGGGCCTCGAACACCGGGGAGCTGTTTTTT.

J is TRBJ2-2 and V is TRBV30, with 7 bases aligning to TRBD2. CDR3 size: 14 residues. J was trimmed by 4 bases and V by 0 bases; bases with no gene match: 2. In germline, CDR1 is GTSNPN, CDR2 SVGIG (reference sequence). The CDR3 sequence: CAWSVLAPTGELFF. CDR3 nucleotides: TGTGCCTGGAGTGTACTAGCGCCCACCGGGGAGCTGTTTTTT. The variable domain in full, with the rest retrieved from reference TRBV30 and TRBJ2-2, is SQTIHQWPATLVQPVGSPLSLECTVEGTSNPNLYWYRQAAGRGLQLLFYSVGIGQISSEVPQNLSASRPQDRQFILSSKKLLLSDSGFYLCAWSVLAPTGELFFGEGSRLTVL.

J is TRBJ2-5 and V is TRBV5-6; the D is unclear. The CDR3 runs 18 residues. Germline CDR1 is SGHDT and CDR2 is YYEEEE. V dropped 4 bases and J dropped 5 bases, with 27 bases sitting between them. CDR3 region: CASSPQAPLSNRLETQYF. For the CDR3, the DNA is TGTGCCAGCAGCCCCCAGGCACCCCTCTCAAACCGCCTGGAGACCCAGTACTTC.

The J gene is TRBJ2-7, the V gene TRBV29-1, with 8 bases fitting TRBD1. Germline CDR1 SQVTM, CDR2 ANQGSEA. The length of the CDR3 is 14 residues. With 3 bases clipped from V and 3 bases from J, the junction kept 7 bases outside the gene matches. The CDR3, as DNA: TGCAGCGTTGAGAAAGGACAGGGAAACTACGAGCAGTACTTC. Translation gives CSVEKGQGNYEQYF.

This clonotype was found a few times. The V and J genes are TRBV6-1 and TRBJ2-5; TRBD2 matches at 14 bases. The CDR3 totals 15 residues. Germline assignment: CDR1 MNHNS and CDR2 SASEGT. Losses at the gene ends were 4 bases for V and 4 bases for J; bases not matched to a gene: 2. The DNA for the CDR3 is TGTGCCAGCAGTGGACTAGCGGGAGGGCCAGAGACCCAGTACTTC. This gives the protein CASSGLAGGPETQYF.

This clonotype was detected many times. V gene TRBV4-1 combines with J gene TRBJ1-2; D gene unclear. Germline-derived CDR1 and CDR2 are MGHRA and YSYEKL. The V end lost 4 bases, the J end lost 0 bases, and 9 bases lay between the germline ends. CDR3 length: 14 amino acids. The DNA of the CDR3 is TGCGCCAGCAGCCCATCCCTACCTAACTATGGCTACACCTTC. It encodes CASSPSLPNYGYTF.

This clonotype appeared many times. The J gene is TRBJ2-5, the V gene TRBV2; tentative D call: TRBD2 (6 bases). V lost 7 bases and J lost 0, with 24 bases in between. Looked up from germline, CDR1 is SNHLY and CDR2 is FYNNEI. The CDR3 contains 18 residues. CDR3 sequence reads: CASTRGREGLRDQETQYF. The DNA for the CDR3 is TGTGCCAGCACGAGAGGGCGTGAGGGACTCAGAGACCAAGAGACCCAGTACTTC.

The rearrangement links TRBV11-2 to TRBJ2-7; TRBD1 aligns across 10 bases. CDR1 and CDR2 (germline): SGHAT, FQNNGV. The CDR3 spans 16 residues. V dropped 5 bases and J dropped 0; count of bases not matched to a gene: 7. Here the CDR3 reads CASSGRDRGNSYEQYF. CDR3 sequence (DNA): TGTGCCAGCAGCGGCCGGGACAGGGGTAACTCCTACGAGCAGTACTTC.